The 12 T cell receptor beta chains below were found in one sample sequenced in a study of radiotherapy plus CTLA-4 blockade in lung cancer. This table comes from immunoSEQ multiplex PCR, and its TCRdb copy is limited to in-frame clones, with some not included. Here the sample spans approximately 82,000 clones, about four fifths being singletons. The source material was peripheral blood, sampled from a patient treated with radiotherapy plus ipilimumab. Receptors were obtained from a human donor with non-small cell lung cancer that progressed on radiotherapy plus ipilimumab.

The chain recombines TRBV5-1 with TRBJ2-5, with 11 bases matching TRBD1. The J segment lost 1 base and the V segment lost 4 bases, leaving 0 bases of the junction unmatched. Germline CDR1 reads SGHRS; CDR2 reads YFSETQ. This CDR3 has 14 amino acids. The CDR3 DNA sequence: TGCGCCAGCAGCGGGACAGGGGGCCAAGAGACCCAGTACTTC. Translated: CASSGTGGQETQYF.

This chain links TRBV5-1 with TRBJ2-1; D gene unclear. Trimming shortened V by 0 bases and J by 15 bases, and 13 bases separated the two germline ends. This CDR3 is built from 12 residues. The germline CDR1 and CDR2 sequences are SGHRS and YFSETQ. CDR3 sequence reads: CASSLAGPLGFF. CDR3 nucleotides: TGCGCCAGCAGCTTGGCCGGCCCCCTCGGGTTCTTC.

The sample holds a few counts of this clone. This rearrangement joins TRBV4-3 to TRBJ1-5, with D perhaps TRBD1 (5 bases). The germline gives CDR1 LGHNA, CDR2 YSLEER. The V end lost 0 bases, the J end lost 4 bases, and 13 bases lay between the germline ends. This CDR3 comprises 16 residues. CDR3 coding DNA: TGCGCCAGCAGCCAAGATTTAAGGGGAGGGAATCAGCCCCAGCATTTT. Translated: CASSQDLRGGNQPQHF.

This chain joins TRBV28 and TRBJ2-7; 11 bases fit TRBD1. CDR1 and CDR2 (germline): MDHEN, SYDVKM. The V segment lost 6 bases and the J segment 4 bases; nucleotides outside the gene matches: 8. CDR3 length equals 15 residues. In DNA, the CDR3 is TGTGCCAGCAGCCAAGGGACAGGGGGTCATTACGAGCAGTACTTC. Encoded protein: CASSQGTGGHYEQYF.

This chain connects TRBV5-1 to TRBJ1-6; D is ambiguous. V lost 4 bases and J lost 0, with 8 bases in between. There are 15 residues in the CDR3. CDR1 SGHRS and CDR2 YFSETQ come from the germline V gene. The CDR3 DNA follows: TGCGCCAGCAGCGAAGCGGGCTCCTATAATTCACCCCTCCACTTT. Its translation is CASSEAGSYNSPLHF.

The chain recombines TRBV7-2 with TRBJ1-5; TRBD1 agrees at 7 bases. Germline V gene data show CDR1 as SGHTA and CDR2 as FQGNSA. This CDR3 has 15 amino acids. V lost 0 bases to trimming and J lost 2 bases; unmatched junction nucleotides: 1. The CDR3 loop is CASSLAGGGNQPQHF. CDR3 bases: TGTGCCAGCAGCTTAGCAGGGGGCGGCAATCAGCCCCAGCATTTT.

For the CDR3, the DNA is TGCAGCGTTCTTCCCCCCCGGCAGCGAAGCACAGATACGCAGTATTTT. The encoded protein is CSVLPPRQRSTDTQYF. This sequence joins TRBV29-1 and TRBJ2-3; D unresolved. The germline V gene encodes CDR1 SQVTM and CDR2 ANQGSEA. The CDR3 extends over 16 amino acids. Trimming shortened V by 5 bases and J by 0 bases, and 18 bases separated the two germline ends.

J is TRBJ2-2 and V is TRBV5-1; a weak D match, TRBD1 (6 bases). There are 16 residues in the CDR3. The germline CDR1 and CDR2 sequences are SGHRS and YFSETQ. The ends were cut back, 6 bases at V and 6 bases at J, with 21 bases in the middle. The CDR3 DNA reads as TGCGCCAGCAACCCGCAGGGGCGCGGTGCAGCCGGGGAGCTGTTTTTT. It is translated as CASNPQGRGAAGELFF.

The chain employs TRBV19 and TRBJ1-1; tentative D call: TRBD1 (5 bases). In germline, CDR1 is LNHDA, CDR2 SQIVND (reference sequence). This CDR3 has 15 residues. V dropped 2 bases and J dropped 1 base, with 11 bases sitting between them. This CDR3 is CASSIFWDGNTEAFF. DNA for the CDR3: TGTGCCAGTAGTATATTCTGGGACGGGAACACTGAAGCTTTCTTT.

The chain recombines TRBV7-3 with TRBJ2-7, with 9 bases lining up with TRBD1. The V gene's germline CDR1 is SGHTA and CDR2 FQGTGA. The ends lost 5 bases at V and 2 bases at J; junction bases unmatched: 10. CDR3 length: 16 residues. CDR3 region: CASSPAGQGPPYEQYF. The CDR3 bases are TGTGCCAGCAGCCCCGCGGGACAGGGACCCCCCTACGAGCAGTACTTC.

The rearrangement uses TRBV6-1 and TRBJ2-3, with no clear D. The CDR3 consists of 11 residues. Germline loops: CDR1 MNHNS, CDR2 SASEGT. With 5 bases removed from V and 5 bases from J, the gap between germline ends came to 5 bases. The CDR3 region has the DNA TGTGCCAGCAGTTACCTAGATACGCAGTATTTT. This translates into CASSYLDTQYF.

This clone is a singleton in its sample. The chain is built from TRBV5-6 and TRBJ2-3; D is tentatively TRBD1 or TRBD2 (5 bases each). V gave up 0 bases and J gave up 8 bases, with 10 bases separating them. The CDR3 is 13 amino acids. The germline V gene encodes CDR1 SGHDT and CDR2 YYEEEE. CDR3 protein: CASSLAGAVTQYF. The CDR3 nucleotides read TGTGCCAGCAGCTTGGCCGGGGCAGTTACGCAGTATTTT.